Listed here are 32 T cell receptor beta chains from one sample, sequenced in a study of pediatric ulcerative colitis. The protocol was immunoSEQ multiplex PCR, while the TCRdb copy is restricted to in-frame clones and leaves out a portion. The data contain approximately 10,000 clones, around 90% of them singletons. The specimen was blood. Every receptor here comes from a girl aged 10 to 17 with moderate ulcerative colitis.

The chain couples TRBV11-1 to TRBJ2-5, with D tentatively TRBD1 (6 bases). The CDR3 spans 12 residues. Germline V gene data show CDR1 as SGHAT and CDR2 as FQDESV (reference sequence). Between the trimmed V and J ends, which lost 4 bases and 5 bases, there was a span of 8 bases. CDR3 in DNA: TGTGCCAGCAGCTCCGACAGGGAGACCCAGTACTTC. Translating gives CASSSDRETQYF.

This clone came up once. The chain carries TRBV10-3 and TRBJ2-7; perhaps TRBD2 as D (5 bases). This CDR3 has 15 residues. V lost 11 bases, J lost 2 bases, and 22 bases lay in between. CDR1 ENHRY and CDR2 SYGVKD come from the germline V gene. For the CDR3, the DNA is TGTGCCTCCCGGGGAGAGAAGCCAGACCCCTACGAGCAGTACTTC. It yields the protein CASRGEKPDPYEQYF.

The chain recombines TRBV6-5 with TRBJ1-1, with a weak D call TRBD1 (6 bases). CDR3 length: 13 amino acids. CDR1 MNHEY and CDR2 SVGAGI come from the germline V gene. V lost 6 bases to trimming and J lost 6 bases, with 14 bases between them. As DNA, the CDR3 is TGTGCCAGCAGGCAAGGGGGGGACGCTGAAGCTTTCTTT. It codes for CASRQGGDAEAFF.

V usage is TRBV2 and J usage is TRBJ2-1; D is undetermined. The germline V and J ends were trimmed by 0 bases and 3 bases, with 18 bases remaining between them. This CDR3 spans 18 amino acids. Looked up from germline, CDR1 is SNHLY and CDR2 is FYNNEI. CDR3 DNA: TGTGCCAGCAGTGAAGCGCTTCCGAGAATGGGGTTCTACAATGAGCAGTTCTTC. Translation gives CASSEALPRMGFYNEQFF.

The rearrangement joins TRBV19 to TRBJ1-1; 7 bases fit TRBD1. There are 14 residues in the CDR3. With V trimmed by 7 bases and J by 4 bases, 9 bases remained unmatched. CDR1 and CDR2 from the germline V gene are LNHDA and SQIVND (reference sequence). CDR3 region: CASIPRQGVTEAFF. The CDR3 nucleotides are TGTGCCAGTATCCCCCGGCAGGGGGTCACTGAAGCTTTCTTT.

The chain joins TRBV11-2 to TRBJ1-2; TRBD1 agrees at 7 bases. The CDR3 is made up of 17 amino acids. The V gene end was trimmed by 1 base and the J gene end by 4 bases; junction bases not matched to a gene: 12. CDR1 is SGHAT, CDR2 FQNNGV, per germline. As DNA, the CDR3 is TGTGCCAGCAGCTTAGTTCCCGCAGGGGGTGGAAGCTATGGCTACACCTTC. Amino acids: CASSLVPAGGGSYGYTF.

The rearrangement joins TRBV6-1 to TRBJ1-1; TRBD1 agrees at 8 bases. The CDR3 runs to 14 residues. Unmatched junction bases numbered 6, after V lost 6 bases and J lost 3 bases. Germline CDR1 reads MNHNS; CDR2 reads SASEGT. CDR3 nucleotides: TGTGCCAGCAGCCGACAGGGGAAGGACACTGAAGCTTTCTTT. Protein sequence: CASSRQGKDTEAFF.

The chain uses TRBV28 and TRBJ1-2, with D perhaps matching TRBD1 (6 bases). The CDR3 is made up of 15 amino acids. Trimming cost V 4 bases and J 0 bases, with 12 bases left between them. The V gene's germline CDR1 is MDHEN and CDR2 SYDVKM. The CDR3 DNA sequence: TGTGCCAGCAGTTGGACAGTTGGGCCTAACTATGGCTACACCTTC. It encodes CASSWTVGPNYGYTF.

The CDR3 protein is CASSRVARNEQFF. The CDR3 coding sequence is TGTGCCAGTAGTCGGGTAGCACGAAATGAGCAGTTCTTC. V gene TRBV19 combines with J gene TRBJ2-1; unclear D gene. V lost 5 bases to trimming and J lost 7 bases, with 12 bases between them. In germline, CDR1 is LNHDA, CDR2 SQIVND (reference sequence). The CDR3 loop spans 13 amino acids.

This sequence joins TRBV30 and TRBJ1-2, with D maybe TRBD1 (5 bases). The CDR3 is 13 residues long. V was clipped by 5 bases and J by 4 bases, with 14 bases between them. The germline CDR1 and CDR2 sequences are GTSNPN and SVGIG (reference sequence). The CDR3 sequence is CAWGGGLSYGYTF. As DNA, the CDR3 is TGTGCCTGGGGGGGTGGACTGTCCTATGGCTACACCTTC.

CDR3 amino acids: CATSSGTGNYEQYF. Here the CDR3 DNA reads TGTGCCACCAGCAGCGGGACAGGGAACTACGAGCAGTACTTC. The chain has TRBV15 and TRBJ2-7; 9 bases align to TRBD1. The CDR3 spans 14 residues. J gave up 3 bases and V 3 bases, and 3 bases lay outside the gene matches. Germline V lookup: CDR1 LNHNV, CDR2 YYDKDF (reference sequence). Full variable domain (remainder filled in from reference TRBV15 and TRBJ2-7): DAMVIQNPRYQVTQFGKPVTLSCSQTLNHNVMYWYQQKSSQAPKLLFHYYDKDFNNEADTPDNFQSRRPNTSFCFLDIRSPGLGDTAMYLCATSSGTGNYEQYFGPGTRLTVT.

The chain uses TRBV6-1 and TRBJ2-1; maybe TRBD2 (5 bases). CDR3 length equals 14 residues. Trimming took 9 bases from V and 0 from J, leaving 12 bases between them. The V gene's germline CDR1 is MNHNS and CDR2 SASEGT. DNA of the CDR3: TGTGCCAGTAGAGCGGCAGGCTCCTACAATGAGCAGTTCTTC. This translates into CASRAAGSYNEQFF.

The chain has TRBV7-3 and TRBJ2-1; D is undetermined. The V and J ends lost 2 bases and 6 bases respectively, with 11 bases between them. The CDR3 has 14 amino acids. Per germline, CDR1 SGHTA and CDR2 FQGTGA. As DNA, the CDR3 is TGTGCCAGCAGCTTAGGGCCGCCGTTCAATGAGCAGTTCTTC. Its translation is CASSLGPPFNEQFF.

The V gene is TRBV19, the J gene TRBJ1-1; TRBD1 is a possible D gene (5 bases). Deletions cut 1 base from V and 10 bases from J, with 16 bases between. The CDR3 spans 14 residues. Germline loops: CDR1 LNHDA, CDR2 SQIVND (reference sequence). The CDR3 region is CASSIVGRRFGAFF. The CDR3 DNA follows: TGTGCCAGTAGTATAGTGGGGCGGAGGTTTGGAGCTTTCTTT.

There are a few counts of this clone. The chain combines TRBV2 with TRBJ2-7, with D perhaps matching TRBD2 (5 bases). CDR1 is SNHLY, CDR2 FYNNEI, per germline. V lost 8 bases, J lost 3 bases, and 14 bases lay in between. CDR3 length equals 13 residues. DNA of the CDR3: TGTGCCAGCGATTTCGCGGGTAGCTACGAGCAGTACTTC. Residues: CASDFAGSYEQYF.

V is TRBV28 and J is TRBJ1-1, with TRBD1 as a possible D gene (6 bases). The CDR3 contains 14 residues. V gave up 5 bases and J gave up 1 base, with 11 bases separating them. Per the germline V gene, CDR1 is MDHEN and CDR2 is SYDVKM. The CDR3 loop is CASSTKTGNTEAFF. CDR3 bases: TGTGCCAGCAGTACGAAGACAGGGAACACTGAAGCTTTCTTT.

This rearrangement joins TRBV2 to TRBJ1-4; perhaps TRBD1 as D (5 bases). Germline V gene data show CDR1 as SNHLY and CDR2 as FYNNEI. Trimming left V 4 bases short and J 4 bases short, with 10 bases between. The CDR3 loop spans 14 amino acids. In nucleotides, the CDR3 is TGTGCCAGCAGTGGGGGCGGTGGTAATGAAAAACTGTTTTTT. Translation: CASSGGGGNEKLFF. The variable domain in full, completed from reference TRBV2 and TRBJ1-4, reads EPEVTQTPSHQVTQMGQEVILRCVPISNHLYFYWYRQILGQKVEFLVSFYNNEISEKSEIFDDQFSVERPDGSNFTLKIRSTKLEDSAMYFCASSGGGGNEKLFFGSGTQLSVL.

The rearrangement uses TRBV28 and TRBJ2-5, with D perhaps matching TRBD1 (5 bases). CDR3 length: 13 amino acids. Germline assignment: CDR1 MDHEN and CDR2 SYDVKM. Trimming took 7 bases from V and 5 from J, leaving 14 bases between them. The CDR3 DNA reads TGTGCCAGCACACTCAGGGATGGTGAGACCCAGTACTTC. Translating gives CASTLRDGETQYF.

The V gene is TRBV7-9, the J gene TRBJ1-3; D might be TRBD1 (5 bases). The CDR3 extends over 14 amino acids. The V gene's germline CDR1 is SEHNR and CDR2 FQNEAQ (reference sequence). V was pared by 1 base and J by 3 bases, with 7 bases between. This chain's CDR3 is CASSLGQFGNTIYF. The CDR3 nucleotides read TGTGCCAGCAGCTTAGGACAGTTTGGAAACACCATATATTTT.

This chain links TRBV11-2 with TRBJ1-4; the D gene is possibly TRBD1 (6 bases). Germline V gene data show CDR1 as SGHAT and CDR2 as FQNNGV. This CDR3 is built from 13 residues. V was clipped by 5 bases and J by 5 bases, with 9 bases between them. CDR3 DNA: TGTGCCAGCAGCCGGGGGGCGAATGAAAAACTGTTTTTT. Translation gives CASSRGANEKLFF.

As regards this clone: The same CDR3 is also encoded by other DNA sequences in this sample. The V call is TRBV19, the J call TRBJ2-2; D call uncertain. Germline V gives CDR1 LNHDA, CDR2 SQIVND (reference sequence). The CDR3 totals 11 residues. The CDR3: CAVGNTGELFF. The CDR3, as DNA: TGTGCTGTGGGGAACACCGGGGAGCTGTTTTTT.

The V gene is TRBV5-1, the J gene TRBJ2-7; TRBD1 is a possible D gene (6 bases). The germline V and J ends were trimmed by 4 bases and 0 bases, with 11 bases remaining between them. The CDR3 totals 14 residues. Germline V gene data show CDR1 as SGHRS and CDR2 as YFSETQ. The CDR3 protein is CASSMTGNSYEQYF. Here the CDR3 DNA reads TGCGCCAGCAGCATGACAGGCAACTCCTACGAGCAGTACTTC.

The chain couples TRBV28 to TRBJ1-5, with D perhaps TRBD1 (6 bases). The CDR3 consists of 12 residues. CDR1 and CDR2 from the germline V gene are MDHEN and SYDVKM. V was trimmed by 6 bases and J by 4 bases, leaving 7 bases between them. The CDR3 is CASSQGNQPQHF. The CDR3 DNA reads TGTGCCAGCAGCCAGGGGAATCAGCCCCAGCATTTT. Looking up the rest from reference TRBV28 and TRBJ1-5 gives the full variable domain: DVKVTQSSRYLVKRTGEKVFLECVQDMDHENMFWYRQDPGLGLRLIYFSYDVKMKEKGDIPEGYSVSREKKERFSLILESASTNQTSMYLCASSQGNQPQHFGDGTRLSIL.

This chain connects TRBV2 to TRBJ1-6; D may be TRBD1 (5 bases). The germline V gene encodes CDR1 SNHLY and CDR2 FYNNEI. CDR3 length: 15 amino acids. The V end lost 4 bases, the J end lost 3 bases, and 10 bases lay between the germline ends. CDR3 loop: CASSGGFDYNSPLHF. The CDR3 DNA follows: TGTGCCAGCAGTGGGGGCTTTGACTATAATTCACCCCTCCACTTT.

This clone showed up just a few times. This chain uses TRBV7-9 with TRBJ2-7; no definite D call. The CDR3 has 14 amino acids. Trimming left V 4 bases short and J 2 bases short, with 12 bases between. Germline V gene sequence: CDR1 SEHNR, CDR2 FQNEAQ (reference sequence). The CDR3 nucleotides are TGTGCCAGCAGCTCAGCAGCCGCCCCCTACGAGCAGTACTTC. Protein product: CASSSAAAPYEQYF.

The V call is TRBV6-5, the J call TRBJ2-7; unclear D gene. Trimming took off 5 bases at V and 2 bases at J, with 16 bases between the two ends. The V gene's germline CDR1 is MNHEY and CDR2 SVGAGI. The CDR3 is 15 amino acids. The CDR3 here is CASSRAPSHPYEQYF. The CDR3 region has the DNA TGTGCCAGCAGTAGGGCCCCATCTCACCCCTACGAGCAGTACTTC.

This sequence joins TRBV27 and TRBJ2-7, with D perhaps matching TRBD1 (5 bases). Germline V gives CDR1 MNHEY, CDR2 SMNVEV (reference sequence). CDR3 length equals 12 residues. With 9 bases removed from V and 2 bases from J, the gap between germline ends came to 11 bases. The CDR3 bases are TGTGCCAGTTCACCAGGGACCTACGAGCAGTACTTC. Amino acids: CASSPGTYEQYF.

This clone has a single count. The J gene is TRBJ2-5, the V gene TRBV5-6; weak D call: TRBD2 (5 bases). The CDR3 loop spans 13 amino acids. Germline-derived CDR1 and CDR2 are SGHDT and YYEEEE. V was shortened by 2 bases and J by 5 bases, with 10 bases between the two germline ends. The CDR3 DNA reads TGTGCCAGCAGCTTACGGACGGGGGAGACCCAGTACTTC. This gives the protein CASSLRTGETQYF. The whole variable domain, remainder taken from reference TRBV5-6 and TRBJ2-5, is DAGVTQSPTHLIKTRGQQVTLRCSPKSGHDTVSWYQQALGQGPQFIFQYYEEEERQRGNFPDRFSGHQFPNYSSELNVNALLLGDSALYLCASSLRTGETQYFGPGTRLLVL.

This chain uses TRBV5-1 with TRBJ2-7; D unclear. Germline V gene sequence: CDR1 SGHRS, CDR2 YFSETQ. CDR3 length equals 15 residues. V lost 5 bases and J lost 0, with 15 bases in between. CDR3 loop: CASRFVDSSSYEQYF. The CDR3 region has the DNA TGCGCCAGCAGGTTCGTAGATTCGAGCTCCTACGAGCAGTACTTC.

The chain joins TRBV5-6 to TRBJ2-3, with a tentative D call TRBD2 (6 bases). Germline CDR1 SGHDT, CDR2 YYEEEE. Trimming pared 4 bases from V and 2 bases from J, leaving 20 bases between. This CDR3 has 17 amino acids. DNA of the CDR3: TGTGCCAGCAGCGGAGAAACCGGGACTGGCTTCACAGATACGCAGTATTTT. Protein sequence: CASSGETGTGFTDTQYF.

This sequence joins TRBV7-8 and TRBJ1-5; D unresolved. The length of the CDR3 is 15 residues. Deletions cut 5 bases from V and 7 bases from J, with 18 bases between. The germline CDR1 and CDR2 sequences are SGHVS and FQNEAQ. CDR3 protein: CASSPEGEGRQPQHF. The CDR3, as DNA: TGTGCCAGCAGCCCCGAGGGAGAGGGTAGGCAGCCCCAGCATTTT.

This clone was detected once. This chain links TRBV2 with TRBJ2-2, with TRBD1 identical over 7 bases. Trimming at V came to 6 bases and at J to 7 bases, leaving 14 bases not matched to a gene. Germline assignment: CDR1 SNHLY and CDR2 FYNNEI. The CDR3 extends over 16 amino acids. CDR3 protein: CASRGTGTALGGELFF. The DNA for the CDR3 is TGTGCCAGCAGGGGCACCGGGACAGCCCTCGGCGGGGAGCTGTTTTTT.